Listed below are T cell receptor beta chains from one sample, sequenced in a study of T cells in severe cutaneous drug reactions. For each CDR3 protein, TCRdb gives one entry from its re-call of the multiplex PCR reads, without DNA. This specimen shows 21,000 or so distinct CDR3 sequences; the ten leading clones hold 7.5%. Sequencing input: PBMCs. Receptors were obtained from a human donor with toxic epidermal necrolysis, a severe cutaneous drug reaction. Both conserved end residues are part of each CDR3. Each record gives: CDR3 length, J gene, clone size, V gene, CDR3 protein. Clone size is stated in some rows and not others, as once, few, many or a class when expanded.

>14|TRBJ2-7|-|TRBV27
CASTETGSSYEQYF
>13|TRBJ2-7|-|TRBV29-1
CSVPGQGAYEQYF
>15|TRBJ1-2|-|TRBV28
CASSWTGTAGYGYTF
>13|TRBJ2-7|-|TRBV6-1
CASRDTGAYEQYF
>17|TRBJ1-1|-|TRBV7-9
CASSLGNPQGTNTEAFF
>17|TRBJ2-2|medium-sized|TRBV6-1
CASRRNLQGANTGELFF
>16|TRBJ2-5|-|TRBV28
CASSLERLLGEETQYF
>12|TRBJ2-1|-|TRBV20-1
CSAIPARGEQFF
>19|TRBJ2-5|-|TRBV28
CASSPIPGTSGKGWETQYF
>15|TRBJ1-5|-|TRBV10-2
CASSSGQRPARPQHF
>12|TRBJ1-1|-|TRBV29-1
CSVVPGPYEAFF